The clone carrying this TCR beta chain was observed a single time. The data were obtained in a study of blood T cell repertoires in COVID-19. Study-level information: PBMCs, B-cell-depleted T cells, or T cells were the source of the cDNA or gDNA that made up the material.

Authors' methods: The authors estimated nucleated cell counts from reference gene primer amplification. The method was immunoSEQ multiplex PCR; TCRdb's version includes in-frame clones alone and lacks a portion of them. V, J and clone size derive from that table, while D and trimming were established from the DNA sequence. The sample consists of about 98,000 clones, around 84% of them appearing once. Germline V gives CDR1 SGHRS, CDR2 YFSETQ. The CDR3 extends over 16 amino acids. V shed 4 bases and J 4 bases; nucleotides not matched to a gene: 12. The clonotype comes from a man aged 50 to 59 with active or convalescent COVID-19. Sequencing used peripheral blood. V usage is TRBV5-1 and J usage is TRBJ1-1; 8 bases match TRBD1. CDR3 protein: CASSLSQGEGVTEAFF. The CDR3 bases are TGCGCCAGCAGCCTTTCACAGGGGGAAGGAGTCACTGAAGCTTTCTTT.